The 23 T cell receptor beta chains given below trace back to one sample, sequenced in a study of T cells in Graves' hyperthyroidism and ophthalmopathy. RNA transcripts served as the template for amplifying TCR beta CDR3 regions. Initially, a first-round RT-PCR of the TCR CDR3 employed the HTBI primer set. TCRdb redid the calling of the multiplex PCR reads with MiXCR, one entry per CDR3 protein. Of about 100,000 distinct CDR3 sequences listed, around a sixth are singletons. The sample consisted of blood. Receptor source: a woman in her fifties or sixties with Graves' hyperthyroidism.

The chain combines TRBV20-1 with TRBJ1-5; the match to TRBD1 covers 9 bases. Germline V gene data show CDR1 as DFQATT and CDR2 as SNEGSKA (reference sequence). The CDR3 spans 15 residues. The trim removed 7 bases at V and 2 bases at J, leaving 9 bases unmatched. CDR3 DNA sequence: TGCAGTGTCCCGACAGGGGGTCTCGGCAATCAGCCCCAGCATTTT. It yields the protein CSVPTGGLGNQPQHF.

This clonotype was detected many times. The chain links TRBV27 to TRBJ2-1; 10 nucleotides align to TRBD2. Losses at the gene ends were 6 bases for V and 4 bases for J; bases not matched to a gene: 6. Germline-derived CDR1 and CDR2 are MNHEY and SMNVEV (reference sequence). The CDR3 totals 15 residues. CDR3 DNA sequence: TGTGCCAGCAGCCCAACTAGCGGGGAATACAATGAGCAGTTCTTC. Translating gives CASSPTSGEYNEQFF.

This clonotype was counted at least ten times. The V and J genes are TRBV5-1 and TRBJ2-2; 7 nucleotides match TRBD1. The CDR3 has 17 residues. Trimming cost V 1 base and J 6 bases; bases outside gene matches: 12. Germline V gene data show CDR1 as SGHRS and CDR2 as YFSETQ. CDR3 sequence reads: CASSLTFGTVSPGELFF. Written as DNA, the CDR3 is TGCGCCAGCAGCTTGACTTTCGGGACAGTGTCACCCGGGGAGCTGTTTTTT. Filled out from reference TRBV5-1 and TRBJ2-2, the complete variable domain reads KAGVTQTPRYLIKTRGQQVTLSCSPISGHRSVSWYQQTPGQGLQFLFEYFSETQRNKGNFPGRFSGRQFSNSRSEMNVSTLELGDSALYLCASSLTFGTVSPGELFFGEGSRLTVL.

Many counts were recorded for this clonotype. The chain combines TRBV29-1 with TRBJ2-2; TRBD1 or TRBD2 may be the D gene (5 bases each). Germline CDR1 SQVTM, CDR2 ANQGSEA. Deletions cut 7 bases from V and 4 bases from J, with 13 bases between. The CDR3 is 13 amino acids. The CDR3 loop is CSARDQTTGELFF. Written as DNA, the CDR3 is TGCAGCGCCAGGGACCAGACCACCGGGGAGCTGTTTTTT.

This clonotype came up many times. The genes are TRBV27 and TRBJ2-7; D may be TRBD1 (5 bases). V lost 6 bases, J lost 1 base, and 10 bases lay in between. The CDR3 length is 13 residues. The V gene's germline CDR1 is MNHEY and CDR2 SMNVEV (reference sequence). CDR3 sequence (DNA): TGTGCCAGCAGCCGACAGCGTTCCTACGAGCAGTACTTC. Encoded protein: CASSRQRSYEQYF.

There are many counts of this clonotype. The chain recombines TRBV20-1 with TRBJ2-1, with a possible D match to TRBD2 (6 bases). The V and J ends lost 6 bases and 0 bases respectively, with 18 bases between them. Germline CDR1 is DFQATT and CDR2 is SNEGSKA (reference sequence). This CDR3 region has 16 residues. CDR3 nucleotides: TGCAGTGCCCAGTCGGGGGTATCTAGCTCCTACAATGAGCAGTTCTTC. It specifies CSAQSGVSSSYNEQFF.

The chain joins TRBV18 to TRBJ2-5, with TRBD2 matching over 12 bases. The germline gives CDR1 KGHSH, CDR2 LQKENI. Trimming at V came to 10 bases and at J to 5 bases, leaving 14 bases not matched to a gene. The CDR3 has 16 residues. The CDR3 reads CATTRLAGVSGETQYF. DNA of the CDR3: TGTGCCACCACCCGACTAGCGGGAGTCTCAGGCGAGACCCAGTACTTC.

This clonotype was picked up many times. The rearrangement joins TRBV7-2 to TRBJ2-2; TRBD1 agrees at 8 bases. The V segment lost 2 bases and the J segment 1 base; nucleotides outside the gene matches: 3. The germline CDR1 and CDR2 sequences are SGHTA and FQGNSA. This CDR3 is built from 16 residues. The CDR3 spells CASSLQGALNTGELFF. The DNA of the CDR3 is TGTGCCAGCAGCTTACAGGGGGCTTTGAACACCGGGGAGCTGTTTTTT.

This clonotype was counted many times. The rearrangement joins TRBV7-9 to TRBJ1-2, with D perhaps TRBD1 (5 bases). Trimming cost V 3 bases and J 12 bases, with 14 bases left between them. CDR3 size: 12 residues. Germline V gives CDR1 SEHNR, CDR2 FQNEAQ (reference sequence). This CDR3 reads CASSFGDVENTF. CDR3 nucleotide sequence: TGTGCCAGCAGCTTCGGGGACGTTGAAAACACCTTC.

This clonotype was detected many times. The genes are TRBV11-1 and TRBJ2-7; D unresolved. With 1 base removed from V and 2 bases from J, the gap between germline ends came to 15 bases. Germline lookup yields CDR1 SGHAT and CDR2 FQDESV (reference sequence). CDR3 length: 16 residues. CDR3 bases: TGTGCCAGCAGCTTAGACCCGTCTGGCGTAACCTACGAGCAGTACTTC. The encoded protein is CASSLDPSGVTYEQYF.

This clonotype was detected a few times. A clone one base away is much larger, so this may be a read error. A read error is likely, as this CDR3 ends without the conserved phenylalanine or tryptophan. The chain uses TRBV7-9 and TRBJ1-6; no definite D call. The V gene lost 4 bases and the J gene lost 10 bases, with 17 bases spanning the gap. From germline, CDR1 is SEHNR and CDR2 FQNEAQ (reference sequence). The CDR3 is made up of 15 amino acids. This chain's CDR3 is CASSSQEPGRSPLHS. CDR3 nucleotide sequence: TGTGCCAGCAGCTCACAAGAGCCCGGGCGCTCACCCCTCCACTCT.

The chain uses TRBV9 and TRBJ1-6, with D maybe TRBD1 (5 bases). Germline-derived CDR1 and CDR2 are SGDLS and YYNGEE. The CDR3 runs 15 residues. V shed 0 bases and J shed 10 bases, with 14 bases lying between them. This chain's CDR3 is CASSVGSQGYSPLHF. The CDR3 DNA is TGTGCCAGCAGCGTAGGTTCCCAGGGCTACTCACCCCTCCACTTT.

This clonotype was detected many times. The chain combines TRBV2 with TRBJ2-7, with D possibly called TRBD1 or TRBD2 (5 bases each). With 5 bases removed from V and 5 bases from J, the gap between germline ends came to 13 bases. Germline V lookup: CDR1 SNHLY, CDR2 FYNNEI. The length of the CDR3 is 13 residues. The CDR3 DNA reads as TGTGCCAGCAGTCCCGGGGCGGGCAACGAGCAGTACGTC. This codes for CASSPGAGNEQYV.

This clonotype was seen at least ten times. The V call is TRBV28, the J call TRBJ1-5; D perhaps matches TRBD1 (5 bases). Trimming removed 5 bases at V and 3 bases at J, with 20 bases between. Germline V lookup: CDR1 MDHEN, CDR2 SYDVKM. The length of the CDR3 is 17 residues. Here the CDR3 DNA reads TGTGCCAGCAGTATCCTAAGCTACCGGGGGGTCAATCAGCCCCAGCATTTT. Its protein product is CASSILSYRGVNQPQHF.

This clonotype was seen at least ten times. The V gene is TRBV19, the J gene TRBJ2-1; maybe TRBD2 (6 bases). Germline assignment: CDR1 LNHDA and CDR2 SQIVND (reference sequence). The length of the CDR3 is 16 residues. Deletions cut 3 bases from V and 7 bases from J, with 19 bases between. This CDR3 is CASSIPGVSGGNEQFF. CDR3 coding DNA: TGTGCCAGTAGTATTCCGGGGGTTAGTGGGGGTAATGAGCAGTTCTTC.

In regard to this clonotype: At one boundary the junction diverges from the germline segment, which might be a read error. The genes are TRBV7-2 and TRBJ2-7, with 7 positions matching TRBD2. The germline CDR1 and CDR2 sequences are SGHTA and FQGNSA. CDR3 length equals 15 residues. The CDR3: CASSPSSGASYEQCF. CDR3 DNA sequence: TGTGCCAGCAGCCCCTCCAGCGGGGCCTCCTACGAGCAGTGCTTC.

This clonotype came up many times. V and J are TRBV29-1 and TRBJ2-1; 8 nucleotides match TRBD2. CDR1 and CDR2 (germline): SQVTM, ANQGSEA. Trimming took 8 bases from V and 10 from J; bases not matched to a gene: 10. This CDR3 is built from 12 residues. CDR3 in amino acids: CSHSLAGSEQFF. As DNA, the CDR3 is TGCAGCCATTCATTAGCGGGAAGCGAGCAGTTCTTC.

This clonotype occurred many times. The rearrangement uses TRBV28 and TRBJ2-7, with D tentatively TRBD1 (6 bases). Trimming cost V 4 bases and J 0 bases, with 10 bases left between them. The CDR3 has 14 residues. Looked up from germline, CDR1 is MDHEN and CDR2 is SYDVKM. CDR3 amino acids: CASSSPGHSYEQYF. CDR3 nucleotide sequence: TGTGCCAGCAGTTCCCCGGGACACTCCTACGAGCAGTACTTC.

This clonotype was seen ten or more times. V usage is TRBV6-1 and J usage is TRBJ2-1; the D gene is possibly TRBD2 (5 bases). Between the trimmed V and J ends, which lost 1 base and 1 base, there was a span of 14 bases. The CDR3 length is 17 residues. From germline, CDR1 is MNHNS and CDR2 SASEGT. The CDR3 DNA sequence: TGTGCCAGCAGTGAAGGCTTAGGAGCGGTGTCCTACAATGAGCAGTTCTTC. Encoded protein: CASSEGLGAVSYNEQFF.

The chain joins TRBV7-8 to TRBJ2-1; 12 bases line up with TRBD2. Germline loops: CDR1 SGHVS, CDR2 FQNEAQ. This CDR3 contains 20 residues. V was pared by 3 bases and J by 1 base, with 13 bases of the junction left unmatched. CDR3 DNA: TGTGCCAGCAGCTTGAGCAGGACAGCTAGCGGGGGGGCGTCCTACAATGAGCAGTTCTTC. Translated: CASSLSRTASGGASYNEQFF.

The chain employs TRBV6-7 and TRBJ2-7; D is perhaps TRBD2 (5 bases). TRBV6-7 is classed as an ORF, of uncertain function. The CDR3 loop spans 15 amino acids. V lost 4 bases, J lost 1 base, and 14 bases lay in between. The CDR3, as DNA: TGTGCCAGCAGTTGCCGGACTCCCAATTCCTACGAGCAGTACTTC. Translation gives CASSCRTPNSYEQYF.

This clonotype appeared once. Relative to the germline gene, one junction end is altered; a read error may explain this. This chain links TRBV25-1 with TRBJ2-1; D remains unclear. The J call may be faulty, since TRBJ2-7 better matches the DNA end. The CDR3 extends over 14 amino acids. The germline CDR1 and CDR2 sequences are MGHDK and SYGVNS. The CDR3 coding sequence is TGTGCCAGCATTGAAGGTCTGACGTACAATGAGCAGTACTTC. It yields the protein CASIEGLTYNEQYF.

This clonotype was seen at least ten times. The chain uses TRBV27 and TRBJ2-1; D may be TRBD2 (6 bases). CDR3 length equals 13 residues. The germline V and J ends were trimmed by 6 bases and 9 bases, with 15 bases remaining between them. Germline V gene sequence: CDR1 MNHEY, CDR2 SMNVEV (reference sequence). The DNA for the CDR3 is TGTGCCAGCAGCCCATACGTGGAGGGTGAGCAGTTCTTC. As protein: CASSPYVEGEQFF.